This entry describes one T cell receptor beta chain. Its antigen is not known. Assay: immunoSEQ multiplex PCR; the TCRdb copy retains only in-frame clones and omits some. This repertoire shows 75,000 to 95,000 clones, 90% to 95% found once; its top ten account for approximately 2%. The data stem from a study of graft-versus-host responses after intestinal transplantation. The overall study: Anti-thymocyte globulin was used for induction in all recipients, who then took tacrolimus and steroids for roughly 3 years.

The ends lost 3 bases at V and 5 bases at J; junction bases unmatched: 7. Germline V CDR1 and CDR2: SGDLS, YYNGEE. The CDR3 runs to 14 residues. The rearrangement joins TRBV9 to TRBJ1-1; TRBD1 matches 7 bases. The sequence was collected from a human donor who received an intestinal transplant. Specimen: unstimulated CD8+ T cells sorted from spleen or lymph node cells, collected before intestinal transplant. In DNA, the CDR3 is TGTGCCAGCAGCGAACAGGGGACGGGGACTGAAGCTTTCTTT. It codes for CASSEQGTGTEAFF.